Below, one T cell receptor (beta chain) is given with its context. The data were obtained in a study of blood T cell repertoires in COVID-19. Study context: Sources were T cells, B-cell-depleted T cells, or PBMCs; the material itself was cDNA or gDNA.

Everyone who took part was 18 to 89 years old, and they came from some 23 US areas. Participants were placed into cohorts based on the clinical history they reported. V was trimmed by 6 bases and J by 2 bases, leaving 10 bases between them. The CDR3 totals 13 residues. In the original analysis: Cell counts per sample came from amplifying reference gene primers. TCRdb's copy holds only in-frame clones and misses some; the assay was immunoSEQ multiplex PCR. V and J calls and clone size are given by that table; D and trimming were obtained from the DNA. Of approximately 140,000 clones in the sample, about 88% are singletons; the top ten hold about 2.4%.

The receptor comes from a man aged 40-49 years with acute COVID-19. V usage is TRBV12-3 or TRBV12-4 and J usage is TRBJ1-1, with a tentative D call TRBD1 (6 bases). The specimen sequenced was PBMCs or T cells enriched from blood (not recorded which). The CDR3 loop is CASSWTVNTEAFF. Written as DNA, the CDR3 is TGTGCCAGCAGCTGGACAGTTAACACTGAAGCTTTCTTT.